The source of this T cell receptor (beta chain) is a study of HIV-infected patients and healthy controls. Reverse transcription used about 510 ng RNA and constant-region primers for alpha and beta. Using multiplexing indices, alpha and beta chain libraries were generated apart by chain-specific third strand synthesis. Each CDR3 protein is one row after TCRdb ran MiXCR on the 5' RACE reads. This repertoire shows thousands of distinct CDR3 sequences, around 6% found once; its top ten account for around 33%. CDR3 length: 13 amino acids. Germline CDR1 MNHEY, CDR2 SVGAGI. V gave up 0 bases and J gave up 4 bases, with 5 bases separating them. Follow-up blood was drawn about 14 weeks, roughly three months, after antiretroviral therapy began. Whole blood was used without fractionation, so all unsorted peripheral T cells were included. Study results and caveats: HIV+ repertoires were severely depleted of MAIT alpha-chain CDR3s, unlike healthy controls.

By its share, this clonotype is hyperexpanded. Its antigen remains unknown. The TCR originated in an adult with HIV infection. The sample in question was blood, obtained during antiretroviral therapy. V gene TRBV6-5 combines with J gene TRBJ2-3; D not resolved. The CDR3 region has the DNA TGTGCCAGCAGTTACTCGGGGTCAGATACGCAGTATTTT. This gives the protein CASSYSGSDTQYF.